This TCR beta chain was retrieved from a study of T cell repertoires in cytomegalovirus infection. For the study at large: Public TCR beta signatures were indicative of both CMV infection and a matching HLA type.

Each CDR3 protein gets one entry after TCRdb re-called the reads with MiXCR. The sample gives some 440,000 distinct CDR3 sequences, roughly 31% of which show up once; roughly an eighth is in the top ten. The CDR3 extends over 13 amino acids. Germline V gives CDR1 MNHEY, CDR2 SVGEGT. The germline V and J ends were trimmed by 4 bases and 2 bases, with 8 bases remaining between them. Material for sequencing was PBMCs. The chain joins TRBV6-2 or TRBV6-3 to TRBJ1-2; D is unresolved. The sequence was collected from a human donor in good health (CMV status not recorded). Some clones in this sample may be carry-over from other donors' samples. For the CDR3, the DNA is TGTGCCAGCAGTTGGTCGGAAAACTATGGCTACACCTTC. Translation: CASSWSENYGYTF.